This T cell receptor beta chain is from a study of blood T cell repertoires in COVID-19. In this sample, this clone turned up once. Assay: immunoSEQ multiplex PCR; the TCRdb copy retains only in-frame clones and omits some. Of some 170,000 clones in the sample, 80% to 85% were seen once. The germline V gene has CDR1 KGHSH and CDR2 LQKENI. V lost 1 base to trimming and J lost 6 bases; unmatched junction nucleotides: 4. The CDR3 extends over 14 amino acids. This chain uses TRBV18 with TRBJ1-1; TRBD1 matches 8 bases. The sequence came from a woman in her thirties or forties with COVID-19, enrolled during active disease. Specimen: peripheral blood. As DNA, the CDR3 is TGTGCCAGCTCACCACAAGGGACAGGCCCTGAAGCTTTCTTT. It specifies CASSPQGTGPEAFF.